The rows below give T cell receptor beta chains drawn from one sample of a study of blood T cell repertoires in COVID-19. Generated by immunoSEQ multiplex PCR, the TCRdb table keeps only in-frame clones and is missing some. This sample has about 240,000 clones, with about four fifths found just once. Sequenced material: peripheral blood. Source of these receptors: a man aged 25 to 40 who had recovered from COVID-19. The CDR3 runs from the conserved cysteine through the conserved F or W. Fields, in order: CDR3 protein, CDR3 DNA, D gene, V gene, clone size, J gene. D genes are given only for firm matches. Part of the rows lack a size; the others show once, few, many or a class for expanded clones.

CASSLIELQETQYF,TGTGCCAGCAGTTTAATAGAATTACAAGAGACCCAGTACTTC,NA,TRBV28,once,TRBJ2-5
CASSPDRERASNQPQHF,TGTGCCAGCAGCCCCGACAGGGAGAGGGCTAGCAATCAGCCCCAGCATTTT,TRBD1,TRBV3-1/TRBV3-2,once,TRBJ1-5
CASSLAGPGVSTDTQYF,TGTGCCAGCAGCTTGGCCGGGCCAGGGGTTAGCACAGATACGCAGTATTTT,NA,TRBV5-6,NA,TRBJ2-3
CASSLGVTNDEAFF,TGTGCCAGCAGCTTAGGGGTGACCAATGACGAAGCTTTCTTT,NA,TRBV5-4,NA,TRBJ1-1
CASSGTGVYEQYF,TGTGCCAGTTCCGGGACAGGGGTGTACGAGCAGTACTTC,TRBD1,TRBV25-1,NA,TRBJ2-7
CASSLGTRTDYDYEQYF,TGTGCCAGCAGCTTGGGAACACGGACAGATTATGACTACGAGCAGTACTTC,NA,TRBV11-2,once,TRBJ2-7
CASSFTNYNEQFF,TGTGCCAGCAGTTTCACAAACTACAATGAGCAGTTCTTC,NA,TRBV12-3/TRBV12-4,NA,TRBJ2-1
CASSQGTGRFF,TGCGCCAGCAGTCAAGGGACAGGGCGGTTCTTC,TRBD1,TRBV5-1,NA,TRBJ2-1
CASSIGSGGKNSPLHF,TGTGCCAGTAGTATTGGATCGGGGGGCAAAAATTCACCCCTCCACTTT,NA,TRBV19,NA,TRBJ1-6
CASSPTGTGGPWNEKLFF,TGTGCCAGCAGCCCCACCGGGACAGGGGGCCCGTGGAATGAAAAACTGTTTTTT,TRBD1,TRBV7-9,NA,TRBJ1-4
CASSQRPTNGSPLHF,TGCGCCAGCAGCCAGCGGCCGACGAATGGGTCACCCCTCCACTTT,NA,TRBV4-1,NA,TRBJ1-6
CAARGSTIGNTIYF,TGTGCCGCCCGGGGGAGCACAATTGGAAACACCATATATTTT,NA,TRBV18,NA,TRBJ1-3
CASRKRDSYNEQFF,TGTGCCAGCAGGAAAAGGGACAGCTACAATGAGCAGTTCTTC,TRBD1,TRBV6-5,NA,TRBJ2-1
CASSKKSRHTGYTGELFF,TGTGCCAGCAGTAAAAAGTCTAGGCATACAGGGTACACCGGGGAGCTGTTTTTT,NA,TRBV21-1,once,TRBJ2-2
CASSSGGGEFF,TGTGCCAGCAGCTCCGGGGGGGGCGAGTTCTTC,TRBD2,TRBV7-8,NA,TRBJ2-1
CATKTGEGGYTF,TGTGCCACTAAGACAGGGGAAGGCGGCTACACCTTC,TRBD1,TRBV10-3,few,TRBJ1-2
CASSLIGGTDTQYF,TGCGCCAGCAGCCTTATTGGAGGGACAGATACGCAGTATTTT,NA,TRBV5-1,NA,TRBJ2-3
CASSFTGDNEQFF,TGTGCCAGCAGCTTCACGGGGGACAATGAGCAGTTCTTC,NA,TRBV11-1,NA,TRBJ2-1
CASSQGTSYEQYF,TGTGCCAGCAGCCAGGGCACCTCCTACGAGCAGTACTTC,NA,TRBV3-1/TRBV3-2,many,TRBJ2-7
CASRRQPTLNTEAFF,TGTGCCAGCAGGCGACAGCCAACCTTGAACACTGAAGCTTTCTTT,NA,TRBV2,NA,TRBJ1-1
CASSLSAGTGLEKLFF,TGTGCCAGCAGCCTCTCTGCCGGGACAGGGCTTGAAAAACTGTTTTTT,TRBD1,TRBV3-1/TRBV3-2,few,TRBJ1-4
CASSYSGFAGANVLTF,TGTGCCAGCAGTTATTCAGGGTTCGCTGGGGCCAACGTCCTGACTTTC,NA,TRBV28,NA,TRBJ2-6
CASSIKTGMVGGNTIYF,TGTGCCAGCTCAATCAAGACAGGGATGGTTGGTGGAAACACCATATATTTT,TRBD1,TRBV18,NA,TRBJ1-3
CASSFEGAARDYTF,TGTGCCAGCAGCTTCGAAGGGGCGGCCAGAGACTACACCTTC,NA,TRBV11-2,NA,TRBJ1-2
CASSPSSGWGTDTQYF,TGTGCCAGCTCACCATCCTCAGGGTGGGGCACAGATACGCAGTATTTT,NA,TRBV18,NA,TRBJ2-3
CASSLTGGYSGELFF,TGCGCCAGCAGCTTGACAGGGGGGTACTCCGGGGAGCTGTTTTTT,TRBD1,TRBV5-1,NA,TRBJ2-2
CASSQEQNYGYTF,TGTGCCAGCAGCCAAGAACAGAACTATGGCTACACCTTC,NA,TRBV14,NA,TRBJ1-2